The rows below give T cell receptor beta chains drawn from one sample of a study of blood T cell repertoires in COVID-19. Sequencing used immunoSEQ multiplex PCR; TCRdb keeps in-frame clones, though not all of them. Of about 260,000 clones listed, around 87% are singletons. Sequenced material: peripheral blood. These receptors all come from a woman in her fifties or sixties with acute or convalescent COVID-19. The conserved cysteine and the conserved F or W are not part of the CDR3 here.

V: TRBV28
CDR3: ASSFYGTGQETQY

V: TRBV5-4
CDR3: ASRAQETQY

V: TRBV24-1
CDR3: ATSEPTGGSEEKLF

V: TRBV7-2
CDR3: ASSLSADTQY

V: TRBV30
CDR3: AWGLAGSETQY

V: TRBV6-6
CDR3: ASRNPSGRALEQF

V: TRBV27
CDR3: ASSFSDQPQH

V: TRBV28
CDR3: ASSLTGSHEQF

V: TRBV7-2
CDR3: ASSLVPQENYEQY

V: TRBV11-2
CDR3: ASSWLAGEQY

V: TRBV7-9
CDR3: ASSLLSGPFYEQY

V: TRBV5-1
CDR3: ASSLGDRSSSGNTIY

V: TRBV5-4
CDR3: ASSLAEQGEVGELF

V: TRBV19
CDR3: ASRTRDHPQPQH

V: TRBV5-1
CDR3: ASSFGGSESTGELF

V: TRBV9
CDR3: ASSVVPGNQETQY

V: TRBV28
CDR3: ASTGSSGGSYEQY

V: TRBV4-1
CDR3: ASSQDEASSSYEQY

V: TRBV5-1
CDR3: ASEPSGTGGRDEQY

V: TRBV19
CDR3: ASSPGTGIDSPLH

V: TRBV6-1
CDR3: ASSEGQGNYGYT

V: TRBV11-2
CDR3: ASSPARLAGDREQF

V: TRBV29-1
CDR3: SVGGGWAMNTEAF

V: TRBV19
CDR3: ASSLRTGNYGYT

V: TRBV24-1
CDR3: ATSDRQGRRDTQY

V: TRBV7-2
CDR3: ASSLAGGTGDQPQH

V: TRBV14
CDR3: ASRLSTSGNTIY

V: TRBV6-5
CDR3: ASSSTDRFEAF

V: TRBV7-9
CDR3: ASSRLGLEQY

V: TRBV25-1
CDR3: ASSETRTGASYEQY

V: TRBV28
CDR3: ASSWTAYGYT

V: TRBV11-2
CDR3: ASSLTTRQEAF

V: TRBV18
CDR3: ASSPRQINEQF

V: TRBV7-3
CDR3: ASRKGGASNTGELF

V: TRBV28
CDR3: ASSPQGVSTDTQY

V: TRBV5-1
CDR3: ASSPGTQGTDTQY

V: TRBV28
CDR3: ASSSIWIAGVTDIQY

V: TRBV28
CDR3: ASSSQGANYGYT

V: TRBV4-1
CDR3: ASSRRMDRGNQPQH

V: TRBV19
CDR3: ASSSRTGRGTEAF

V: TRBV27
CDR3: ASSRGGEGYT

V: TRBV4-1
CDR3: ASSQSLAGGPREQY

V: TRBV5-1
CDR3: ASSGGGGAYEQY

V: TRBV3-1/TRBV3-2
CDR3: ASTSPQAEQPQH

V: TRBV6-4
CDR3: ASSSQGGASTDTQY

V: TRBV7-8
CDR3: ASSLGQGSTEAF

V: TRBV12-3/TRBV12-4
CDR3: ASSLGGRTEAF

V: TRBV12-3/TRBV12-4
CDR3: ASSGQGATEAF

V: TRBV6-9
CDR3: ASRRTELNEKLF

V: TRBV9
CDR3: ASSPGQGDYT

V: TRBV6-5
CDR3: ASSYPQGARAF

V: TRBV5-5
CDR3: ASSLDSGTPYEQY

V: TRBV5-1
CDR3: ASRILAGGSLSTDTQY

V: TRBV5-1
CDR3: ASSPGRTNEKLF

V: TRBV15
CDR3: ATSRGSSYGYT